The clone carrying this T cell receptor (beta chain) was picked up many times. Orbital computed tomography, together with clinical symptoms, serum thyroxine, TRAb and thyroid ultrasound, was used for diagnosis. The sample comes from a study of Graves' ophthalmopathy and Graves' hyperthyroidism. The germline CDR1 and CDR2 sequences are SGHVS and FQNEAQ. The CDR3 is made up of 12 amino acids. V was clipped by 4 bases and J by 8 bases, with 11 bases between them. Using RNA transcripts, the TCR beta CDR3 regions were amplified. Amplification began with first-round RT-PCR using HTBI primers, then second-round multiplex PCR was performed. TCRdb redid the calling of the multiplex PCR reads with MiXCR, one entry per CDR3 protein. This sample carries a few hundred thousand distinct CDR3 sequences, around 18% of them seen once, and the ten largest clones take about 1.6%.

This clonotype was sampled from a woman aged 18-30 years with Graves' ophthalmopathy. The rearrangement joins TRBV7-8 to TRBJ1-1; D is unclear. Sequenced: peripheral blood. CDR3 residues: CASSSASKEAFF. The CDR3 nucleotides are TGTGCCAGCAGCTCAGCCTCCAAGGAAGCTTTCTTT.